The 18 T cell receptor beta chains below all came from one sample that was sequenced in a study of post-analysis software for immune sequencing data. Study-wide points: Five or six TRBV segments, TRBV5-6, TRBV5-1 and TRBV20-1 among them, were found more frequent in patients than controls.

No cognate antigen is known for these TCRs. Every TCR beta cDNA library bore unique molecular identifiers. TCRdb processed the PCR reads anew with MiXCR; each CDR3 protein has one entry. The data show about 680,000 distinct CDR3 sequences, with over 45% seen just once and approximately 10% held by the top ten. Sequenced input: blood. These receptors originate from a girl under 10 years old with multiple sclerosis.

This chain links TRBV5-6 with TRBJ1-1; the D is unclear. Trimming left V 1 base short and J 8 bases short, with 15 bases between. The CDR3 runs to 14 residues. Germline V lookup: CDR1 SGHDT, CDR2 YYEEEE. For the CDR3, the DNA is TGTGCCAGCAGCTTGCCTAACGGGTTTCGGGAAGCTTTCTTT. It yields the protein CASSLPNGFREAFF. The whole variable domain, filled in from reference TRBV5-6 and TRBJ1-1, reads DAGVTQSPTHLIKTRGQQVTLRCSPKSGHDTVSWYQQALGQGPQFIFQYYEEEERQRGNFPDRFSGHQFPNYSSELNVNALLLGDSALYLCASSLPNGFREAFFGQGTRLTVV.

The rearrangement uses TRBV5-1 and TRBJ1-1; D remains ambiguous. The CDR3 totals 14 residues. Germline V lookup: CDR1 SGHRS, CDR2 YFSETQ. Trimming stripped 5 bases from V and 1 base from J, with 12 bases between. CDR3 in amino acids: CASRSWYKNTEAFF. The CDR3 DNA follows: TGCGCCAGCAGGTCTTGGTACAAGAACACTGAAGCTTTCTTT.

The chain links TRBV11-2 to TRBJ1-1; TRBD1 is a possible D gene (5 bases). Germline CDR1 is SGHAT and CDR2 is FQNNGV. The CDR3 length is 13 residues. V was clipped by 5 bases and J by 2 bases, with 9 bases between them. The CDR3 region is CASSRDYNTEAFF. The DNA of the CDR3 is TGTGCCAGCAGCCGGGACTACAACACTGAAGCTTTCTTT.

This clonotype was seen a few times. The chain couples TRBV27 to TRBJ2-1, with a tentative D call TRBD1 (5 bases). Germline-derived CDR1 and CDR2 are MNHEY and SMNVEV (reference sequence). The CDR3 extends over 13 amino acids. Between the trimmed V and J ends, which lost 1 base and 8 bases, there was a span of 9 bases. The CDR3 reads CASSLLKGYEQFF. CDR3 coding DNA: TGTGCCAGCAGTTTATTAAAGGGGTATGAGCAGTTCTTC.

The CDR3 region is CASSQVGRDMETNEKLFF. The DNA of the CDR3 is TGCGCCAGCAGCCAAGTGGGAAGGGATATGGAGACTAATGAAAAACTGTTTTTT. The genes are TRBV4-3 and TRBJ1-4; no definite D call. Germline V CDR1 and CDR2: LGHNA, YSLEER. V was cut by 1 base and J by 2 bases, with 17 bases left in between. The CDR3 runs 18 residues.

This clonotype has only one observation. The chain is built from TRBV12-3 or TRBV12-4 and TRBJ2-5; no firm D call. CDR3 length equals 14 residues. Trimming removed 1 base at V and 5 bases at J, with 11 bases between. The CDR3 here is CASSLDYPKETQYF. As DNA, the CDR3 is TGTGCCAGCAGTTTAGACTATCCGAAGGAGACCCAGTACTTC.

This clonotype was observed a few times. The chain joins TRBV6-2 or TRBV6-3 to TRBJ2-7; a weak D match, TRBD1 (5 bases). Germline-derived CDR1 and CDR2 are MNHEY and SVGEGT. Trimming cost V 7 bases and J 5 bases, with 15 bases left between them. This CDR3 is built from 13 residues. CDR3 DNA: TGTGCCAGCAATTGGGGCCGCGTCGACGAGCAGTACTTC. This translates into CASNWGRVDEQYF.

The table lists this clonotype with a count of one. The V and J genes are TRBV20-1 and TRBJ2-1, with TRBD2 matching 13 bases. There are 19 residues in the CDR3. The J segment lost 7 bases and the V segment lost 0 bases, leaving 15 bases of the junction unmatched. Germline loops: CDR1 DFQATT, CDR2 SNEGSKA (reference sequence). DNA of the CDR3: TGCAGTGCTAGAGATGAGGGGACTAGCGGGGACTTTTGGAGGAATGAGCAGTTCTTC. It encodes CSARDEGTSGDFWRNEQFF.

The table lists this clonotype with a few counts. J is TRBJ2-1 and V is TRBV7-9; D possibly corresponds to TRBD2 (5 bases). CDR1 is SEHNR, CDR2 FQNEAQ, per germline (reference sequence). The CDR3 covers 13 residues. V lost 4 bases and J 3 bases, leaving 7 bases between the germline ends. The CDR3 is CASSSGIYNEQFF. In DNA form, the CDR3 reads TGTGCCAGCAGCTCCGGGATCTACAATGAGCAGTTCTTC.

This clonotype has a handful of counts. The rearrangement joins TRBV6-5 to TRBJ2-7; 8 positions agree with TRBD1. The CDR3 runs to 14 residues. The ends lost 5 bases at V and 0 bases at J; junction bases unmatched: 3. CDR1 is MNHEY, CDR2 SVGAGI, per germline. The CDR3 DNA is TGTGCCAGCAGTCGGACAGGGAGCTCCTACGAGCAGTACTTC. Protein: CASSRTGSSYEQYF.

In nucleotides, the CDR3 is TGTGCCAGCAGTTATGGTCCGACAGCGCGTTCCTACGAGCAGTACTTC. This codes for CASSYGPTARSYEQYF. The chain recombines TRBV6-2 or TRBV6-3 with TRBJ2-5, with D tentatively TRBD1 (5 bases). The tail of the sequence fits TRBJ2-7 better, so the J call may be wrong. Germline V CDR1 and CDR2: MNHEY, SVGEGT. This CDR3 spans 16 amino acids.

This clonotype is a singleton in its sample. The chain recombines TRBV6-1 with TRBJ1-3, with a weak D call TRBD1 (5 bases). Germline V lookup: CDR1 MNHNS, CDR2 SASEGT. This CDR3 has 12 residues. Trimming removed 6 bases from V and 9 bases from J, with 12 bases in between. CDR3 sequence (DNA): TGTGCCAGCAGGGCCGAGGGGAGCACCATATATTTT. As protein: CASRAEGSTIYF.

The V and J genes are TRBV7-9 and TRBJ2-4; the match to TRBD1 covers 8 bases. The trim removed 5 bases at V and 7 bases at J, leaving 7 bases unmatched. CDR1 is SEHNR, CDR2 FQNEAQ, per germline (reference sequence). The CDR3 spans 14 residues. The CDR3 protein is CASSPKGQANIQYF. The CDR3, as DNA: TGTGCCAGCAGCCCTAAGGGACAGGCCAACATTCAGTACTTC.

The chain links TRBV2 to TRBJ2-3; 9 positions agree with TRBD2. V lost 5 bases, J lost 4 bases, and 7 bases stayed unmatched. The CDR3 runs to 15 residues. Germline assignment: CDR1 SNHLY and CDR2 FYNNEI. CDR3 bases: TGTGCCAGCAGTCAGCGGGGGGTTGTCGCAGATACGCAGTATTTT. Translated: CASSQRGVVADTQYF. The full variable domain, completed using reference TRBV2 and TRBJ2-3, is EPEVTQTPSHQVTQMGQEVILRCVPISNHLYFYWYRQILGQKVEFLVSFYNNEISEKSEIFDDQFSVERPDGSNFTLKIRSTKLEDSAMYFCASSQRGVVADTQYFGPGTRLTVL.

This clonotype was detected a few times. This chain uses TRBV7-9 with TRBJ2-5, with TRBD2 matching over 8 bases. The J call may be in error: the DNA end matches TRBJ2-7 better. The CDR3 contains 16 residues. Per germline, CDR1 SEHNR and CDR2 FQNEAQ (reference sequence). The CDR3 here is CASSSPPSGRLSEQYF. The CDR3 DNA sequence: TGTGCCAGCAGCTCGCCGCCCAGCGGGAGACTTAGCGAGCAGTACTTC.

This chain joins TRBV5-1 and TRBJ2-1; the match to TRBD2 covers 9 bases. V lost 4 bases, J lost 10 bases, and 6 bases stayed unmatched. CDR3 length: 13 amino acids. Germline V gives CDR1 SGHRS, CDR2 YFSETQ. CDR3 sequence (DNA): TGCGCCAGCAGCCCTCTCAGCGGGAGGGAGCAGTTCTTC. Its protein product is CASSPLSGREQFF.

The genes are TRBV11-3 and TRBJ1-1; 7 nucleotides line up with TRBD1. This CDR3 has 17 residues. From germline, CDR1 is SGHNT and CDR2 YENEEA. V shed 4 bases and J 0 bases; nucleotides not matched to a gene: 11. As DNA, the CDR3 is TGTGCCAGCAGCTCGGGACAGCGGGGAGTCGTGAACACTGAAGCTTTCTTT. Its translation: CASSSGQRGVVNTEAFF.

The CDR3 protein is CSARTGTATYYGYTF. The CDR3 DNA sequence: TGCAGTGCTCGCACAGGGACAGCAACCTACTATGGCTACACCTTC. The J gene is TRBJ1-2, the V gene TRBV20-1; TRBD1 matches at 7 bases. This CDR3 spans 15 amino acids. V was clipped by 5 bases and J by 3 bases; unmatched bases: 12. Germline CDR1 is DFQATT and CDR2 is SNEGSKA (reference sequence).